The 8 T cell receptor beta chains reported below all come from one sample, sequenced in a study of human T cells and chemical hapten exposure (dated by TCRdb to the early 2020s). Per the publication, the time point label means: patch test 2, 6 weeks after DPC sensitization. Reading the label with the study, this specimen's treatment or condition is: therapeutic diphenylcyclopropenone sensitization with weekly scalp DPC. Library creation used RACE. The run used a NextSeq 500. TCRdb reprocessing: public reads trimmed at Q25 with fastp, clones called with MiXCR, in-frame beta chains kept. All rows with the same CDR3 protein become a single entry with the most common DNA and genes. The sample has about 380,000 distinct CDR3 sequences on record, under 6.5% of them singletons. About 5.6% of the sample is in the top ten clones. This material consisted of whole blood, taken in connection with sensitization to the hapten diphenylcyclopropenone (DPC). These receptor sequences come from a woman aged 18 to 35 with alopecia areata. Some clones in this sample may be carry-over from other donors' samples.

In this sample, this clonotype turned up many times. V is TRBV10-2 and J is TRBJ2-7; no definite D call. Per the germline V gene, CDR1 is WSHSY and CDR2 is SAAADI. With 3 bases removed from V and 7 bases from J, the gap between germline ends came to 7 bases. The length of the CDR3 is 11 residues. The CDR3 region has the DNA TGCGCCAGCAGTGAAGCCAGGGAGCAGTACTTC. Protein product: CASSEAREQYF.

This clonotype has just a few counts. The CDR3 DNA is TGTGCCAGCAGCTATCCGACCGGGACTAGCAGAAACAATGAGCAGTTCTTC. Translated: CASSYPTGTSRNNEQFF. The J gene is TRBJ2-1, the V gene TRBV5-8; the match to TRBD2 covers 9 bases. Trimming at V came to 3 bases and at J to 5 bases, leaving 12 bases not matched to a gene. This CDR3 has 17 amino acids. CDR1 SGHTS and CDR2 YDEGEE come from the germline V gene. The full variable domain, in which reference TRBV5-8 and TRBJ2-1 provide the parts outside the CDR3, is EAGVTQSPTHLIKTRGQQATLRCSPISGHTSVYWYQQALGLGLQFLLWYDEGEERNRGNFPPRFSGRQFPNYSSELNVNALELEDSALYLCASSYPTGTSRNNEQFFGPGTRLTVL.

This clonotype has a count of ten or more. It is unclear where the CDR3 begins or ends on the DNA, so no DNA is shown, and the CDR3 is as TCRdb lists it. The chain carries TRBV12-3 or TRBV12-4 and TRBJ2-2; the table's D gene call, TRBD1, was not cross checked with the DNA. The CDR3 comprises 15 residues, both ends counted. The CDR3 region is CASSLAFGAGGELFF.

This clonotype was observed a handful of times. The chain employs TRBV10-3 and TRBJ2-7; TRBD1 might be the D (6 bases). Germline V gene lookup returns CDR1 ENHRY and CDR2 SYGVKD. The V gene lost 8 bases and the J gene lost 7 bases, with 15 bases spanning the gap. This CDR3 has 12 amino acids. For the CDR3, the DNA is TGTGCCATCCGGGACATTTCTTGGGAGCAGTACTTC. Amino acids: CAIRDISWEQYF.

This chain links TRBV10-3 with TRBJ1-3; no clear D. The CDR3 totals 15 residues. Germline V CDR1 and CDR2: ENHRY, SYGVKD. With 7 bases removed from V and 4 bases from J, the gap between germline ends came to 17 bases. Here the CDR3 DNA reads TGTGCCATCACAGAGCGTCCTTACGACGGAAACACCATATATTTT. This translates into CAITERPYDGNTIYF.

This clonotype was recorded many times. The chain couples TRBV13 to TRBJ1-2; tentatively, D is TRBD1 (6 bases). This CDR3 has 15 amino acids. Germline assignment: CDR1 PRHDT and CDR2 FYEKMQ (reference sequence). V shed 0 bases and J shed 4 bases, with 12 bases lying between them. Written as DNA, the CDR3 is TGTGCCAGCAGCTTAGGAGAGACAGGAGTCTATGGCTACACCTTC. Its translation: CASSLGETGVYGYTF.

The gene calls are TRBV12-3 or TRBV12-4 and TRBJ1-6; TRBD1 matches at 7 bases. The CDR3 is 14 residues long. After removal of 6 bases from V and 6 bases from J, the junction contained 5 bases not matched to a gene. The CDR3 nucleotides read TGTGCCAGCAGGAAGGGGGCCGGTAATTCACCCCTCCACTTT. Protein product: CASRKGAGNSPLHF.

The rearrangement uses TRBV7-2 and TRBJ2-3; weak D call: TRBD2 (6 bases). The CDR3 sequence is 14 residues long. The germline V and J ends were trimmed by 3 bases and 6 bases, with 13 bases remaining between them. Per germline, CDR1 SGHTA and CDR2 FQGNSA. In nucleotides, the CDR3 is TGTGCCAGCAGCTTGGACCGGGACTTCGATACGCAGTATTTT. This sequence encodes CASSLDRDFDTQYF.